This T cell receptor beta chain came from a study of breast tumors, draining lymph nodes, adjacent tissues. Study-wide results and limits: Tumor repertoires ranked between lymph nodes and nontumor tissue in diversity, with V and J gene preferences.

About this clonotype itself: The antigen is undetermined. A much larger clone differs by one base, so this may be a read error.

Axillary draining lymph nodes of breast cancer patients supplied the node samples. In TCRdb, the multiplex PCR reads were re-called with MiXCR into one record per CDR3 protein. The profile shows 70,000 to 95,000 distinct CDR3 sequences, approximately 20% of them singletons. The sample taken for sequencing was axillary lymph node tissue. The receptor was isolated from a female donor with breast cancer. Some clones in this sample may be carry-over from other donors' samples.

For the CDR3, the DNA is TGCGCCAGCAGCTTGTCGGGTTGGGGATACAATGAGCAGCTCTTC. Translated, it gives CASSLSGWGYNEQLF. The V gene is TRBV5-1, the J gene TRBJ2-1; no clear D. The V gene's germline CDR1 is SGHRS and CDR2 YFSETQ. The CDR3 totals 15 residues.